This passage covers 13 T cell receptor beta chains from one sample sequenced in a study of blood T cells in healthy people across ages. Sample-barcoded 5' priming and a J-beta primer mix drove a second PCR of 7 to 11 cycles. In TCRdb, the 5' RACE reads were re-called with MiXCR into one record per CDR3 protein. Here the sample spans fewer than 800,000 distinct CDR3 sequences, 20% to 25% being singletons. The same sample was also used in a study of T cells of mothers and their children.

The sample consisted of blood. Receptors originate from a boy younger than 18 in good health.

The chain is built from TRBV9 and TRBJ2-1; D remains unclear. This CDR3 has 12 residues. Trimming left V 4 bases short and J 8 bases short, with 10 bases between. The V gene's germline CDR1 is SGDLS and CDR2 YYNGEE. The CDR3, as DNA: TGTGCCAGCAGCTCACAGATCCATGAGCAGTTCTTC. Its translation is CASSSQIHEQFF.

The J gene is TRBJ1-1, the V gene TRBV29-1; D ambiguous. The V gene lost 2 bases and the J gene lost 0 bases, with 4 bases spanning the gap. Per germline, CDR1 SQVTM and CDR2 ANQGSEA. This CDR3 region has 12 residues. The CDR3 coding sequence is TGCAGCGTTGAACAGCTGAACACTGAAGCTTTCTTT. This encodes CSVEQLNTEAFF.

V is TRBV6-1 and J is TRBJ1-4; D is undetermined. The V gene's germline CDR1 is MNHNS and CDR2 SASEGT. The germline V and J ends were trimmed by 6 bases and 7 bases, with 6 bases remaining between them. The CDR3 is made up of 11 amino acids. CDR3 nucleotide sequence: TGTGCCAGCAGGACGGGTGAAAAACTGTTTTTT. It specifies CASRTGEKLFF.

This clonotype was counted only a few times. The V call is TRBV7-9, the J call TRBJ2-1; perhaps TRBD2 as D (5 bases). The CDR3 has 15 residues. In germline, CDR1 is SEHNR, CDR2 FQNEAQ (reference sequence). The V and J ends lost 3 bases and 7 bases respectively, with 16 bases between them. CDR3 bases: TGTGCCAGCAGCTTGGCGGACTGGGCGCGAAATGAGCAGTTCTTC. The encoded protein is CASSLADWARNEQFF.

This clonotype has a handful of counts. The CDR3 sequence: CASSQGLGFQETQYF. Here the CDR3 DNA reads TGTGCCAGCAGCCAAGGATTGGGGTTCCAAGAGACCCAGTACTTC. This chain connects TRBV3-1 to TRBJ2-5; D unresolved. Germline-derived CDR1 and CDR2 are LGHDT and YNNKEL (reference sequence). V gave up 1 base and J gave up 1 base, with 10 bases separating them. The CDR3 sequence is 15 residues long.

The table lists this clonotype with a few counts. The chain combines TRBV14 with TRBJ2-4, with 7 bases lining up with TRBD2. Germline loops: CDR1 SGHDN, CDR2 FVKESK. CDR3 size: 16 residues. Germline trimming cut 0 bases from V and 0 bases from J; bases unmatched to any gene: 2. CDR3 coding DNA: TGTGCCAGCAGCCAAGAAGGGAGGGTAGCCAAAAACATTCAGTACTTC. Translating it yields CASSQEGRVAKNIQYF. Complete variable domain (other parts from reference TRBV14 and TRBJ2-4): EAGVTQFPSHSVIEKGQTVTLRCDPISGHDNLYWYRRVMGKEIKFLLHFVKESKQDESGMPNNRFLAERTGGTYSTLKVQPAELEDSGVYFCASSQEGRVAKNIQYFGAGTRLSVL.

This clonotype was seen more than once but under ten times. The chain uses TRBV29-1 and TRBJ2-5; D possibly corresponds to TRBD2 (6 bases). Germline V gene lookup returns CDR1 SQVTM and CDR2 ANQGSEA. The CDR3 totals 12 residues. The V and J ends lost 7 bases and 5 bases respectively, with 14 bases between them. CDR3 bases: TGCAGCGGGACGTCCCGGGGGGAGACCCAGTACTTC. It specifies CSGTSRGETQYF.

The table lists this clonotype with a few counts. This chain joins TRBV29-1 and TRBJ1-3, with D hard to call. V gave up 1 base and J gave up 1 base, with 5 bases separating them. Germline V lookup: CDR1 SQVTM, CDR2 ANQGSEA. The CDR3 is 13 amino acids. The CDR3 spells CSVEGGSGNTIYF. As DNA, the CDR3 is TGCAGCGTTGAAGGCGGATCTGGAAACACCATATATTTT.

This clonotype appeared many times. The chain employs TRBV9 and TRBJ2-3, with D possibly matching TRBD1 (6 bases). The V gene lost 0 bases and the J gene lost 5 bases, with 10 bases spanning the gap. The germline CDR1 and CDR2 sequences are SGDLS and YYNGEE. The length of the CDR3 is 14 residues. Here the CDR3 DNA reads TGTGCCAGCAGCGTAGGGGACACCGGAGATACGCAGTATTTT. Its protein is CASSVGDTGDTQYF.

In this sample, this clonotype turned up a few times. The CDR3 region is CSVELPRGNLETQYF. CDR3 coding DNA: TGCAGCGTTGAGCTACCACGGGGGAATTTAGAGACCCAGTACTTC. The chain uses TRBV29-1 and TRBJ2-5; D is possibly TRBD2 (6 bases). This CDR3 spans 15 amino acids. Germline values: CDR1 SQVTM, CDR2 ANQGSEA. Trimming took 3 bases from V and 4 from J, leaving 18 bases between them.

Only a few counts were recorded for this clonotype. In DNA, the CDR3 is TGTGCCAGCAGCCGACTAGGGGAAAAGCAGTTCTTC. The encoded protein is CASSRLGEKQFF. The V gene is TRBV7-9, the J gene TRBJ2-1, with D maybe TRBD2 (6 bases). V was pared by 5 bases and J by 11 bases, with 13 bases between. Germline CDR1 SEHNR, CDR2 FQNEAQ (reference sequence). There are 12 residues in the CDR3. The entire variable domain, with the rest obtained from reference TRBV7-9 and TRBJ2-1, is as follows: DTGVSQNPRHKITKRGQNVTFRCDPISEHNRLYWYRQTLGQGPEFLTYFQNEAQLEKSRLLSDRFSAERPKGSFSTLEIQRTEQGDSAMYLCASSRLGEKQFFGPGTRLTVL.

CDR3: CSGQTSGALNEQFF. The CDR3 DNA sequence: TGCAGCGGTCAAACTAGCGGGGCCCTCAATGAGCAGTTCTTC. The V and J genes are TRBV29-1 and TRBJ2-1; TRBD2 aligns across 10 bases. Germline assignment: CDR1 SQVTM and CDR2 ANQGSEA. The CDR3 runs to 14 residues. V lost 7 bases and J lost 6; bases outside the gene matches: 9.

This clonotype was observed a handful of times. The V and J genes are TRBV28 and TRBJ1-4; TRBD1 is a possible D gene (5 bases). The CDR3 is 13 amino acids. V lost 9 bases to trimming and J lost 4 bases, with 12 bases between them. The germline gives CDR1 MDHEN, CDR2 SYDVKM. CDR3 region: CASAGLLNEKLFF. The DNA for the CDR3 is TGTGCCAGTGCGGGACTGCTTAATGAAAAACTGTTTTTT. Supplemented by reference TRBV28 and TRBJ1-4, the full variable domain reads DVKVTQSSRYLVKRTGEKVFLECVQDMDHENMFWYRQDPGLGLRLIYFSYDVKMKEKGDIPEGYSVSREKKERFSLILESASTNQTSMYLCASAGLLNEKLFFGSGTQLSVL.